The sequence of this T cell receptor (beta chain) was determined in a study of beta chain features in type 1 diabetes. The table lists this clone with a few counts. The antigen is undetermined. Overall study results and limits: It was not settled here whether HLA type affects TCRB rearrangement.

Germline assignment: CDR1 LGHNA and CDR2 YSLEER. The CDR3 totals 14 residues. V gave up 4 bases and J gave up 6 bases, with 13 bases separating them. Reverse transcription of all isolated RNA meant that expressed TCRB transcripts were sequenced. The table came from immunoSEQ multiplex PCR; TCRdb's copy has only in-frame clones and leaves some out. The table lists 600,000 to 650,000 clones, roughly a sixth of them singletons. Sequencing input: naive CD4+ T cells from blood. The chain joins TRBV4-3 to TRBJ2-1; D might be TRBD1 (6 bases). The TCR was taken from a man aged 18 to 29 in good health. CDR3 residues: CASSRPRGSNEQFF. CDR3 bases: TGCGCCAGCAGCCGACCCAGGGGAAGCAATGAGCAGTTCTTC.